These 27 T cell receptor beta chains came from one sample sequenced in a study of post-analysis software for immune sequencing data. General study findings and limits: There were roughly 5 TRBV segments more frequent in patients than controls, and TRBV5-6, TRBV5-1 and TRBV20-1 were among them.

The antigens for these receptors are not known. Unique molecular identifiers were carried by the TCR beta cDNA libraries. TCRdb recomputed calls from the PCR reads with MiXCR, one row per CDR3 protein. The table has roughly 800,000 distinct CDR3 sequences, roughly 29% seen once. Sequencing was carried out using blood. These receptors came from a girl under 18 with multiple sclerosis.

This chain links TRBV4-1 with TRBJ2-5; the match to TRBD2 covers 7 bases. This CDR3 spans 16 amino acids. Looked up from germline, CDR1 is MGHRA and CDR2 is YSYEKL. V trimming: 0 bases; J trimming: 1 base; junction bases outside the gene matches: 5. The CDR3 here is CASSQEGGGPQETQYF. The DNA for the CDR3 is TGCGCCAGCAGCCAAGAGGGCGGGGGACCCCAAGAGACCCAGTACTTC.

In its sample, this clonotype was seen a few times. The chain uses TRBV5-6 and TRBJ2-5; no firm D call. Germline loops: CDR1 SGHDT, CDR2 YYEEEE. This CDR3 is 16 amino acids long. Trimming cost V 2 bases and J 0 bases, with 14 bases left between them. This CDR3 reads CASSFQRPLNQETQYF. The CDR3 nucleotides read TGTGCCAGCAGCTTCCAGAGACCCTTAAACCAAGAGACCCAGTACTTC.

The chain joins TRBV27 to TRBJ1-2, with 8 bases matching TRBD1. CDR3 size: 15 residues. V trimming: 8 bases; J trimming: 4 bases; junction bases outside the gene matches: 12. In germline, CDR1 is MNHEY, CDR2 SMNVEV (reference sequence). The CDR3 sequence: CASGLGQAKPYGYTF. The CDR3 region has the DNA TGTGCCAGCGGCCTGGGACAGGCTAAACCCTATGGCTACACCTTC.

This clonotype was counted only a few times. The rearrangement joins TRBV28 to TRBJ2-3; perhaps TRBD1 as D (6 bases). The CDR3 is 15 amino acids. The V end lost 6 bases, the J end lost 2 bases, and 15 bases lay between the germline ends. Germline V gene sequence: CDR1 MDHEN, CDR2 SYDVKM. CDR3 coding DNA: TGTGCCAGCAGCCCACCCGACAGGTACACAGATACGCAGTATTTT. Residues: CASSPPDRYTDTQYF.

The chain combines TRBV5-1 with TRBJ2-3; D perhaps matches TRBD1 (6 bases). CDR1 and CDR2 (germline): SGHRS, YFSETQ. Between the trimmed V and J ends, which lost 0 bases and 4 bases, there was a span of 12 bases. The CDR3 length is 15 residues. CDR3 sequence reads: CASSLEQGMADTQYF. CDR3 nucleotide sequence: TGCGCCAGCAGCTTGGAACAGGGTATGGCAGATACGCAGTATTTT.

This clonotype came up once. The junction departs from germline at one end; a sequencing error may be responsible. The chain carries TRBV3-1 and TRBJ1-6; 8 bases line up with TRBD1. CDR1 is LGHDT, CDR2 YNNKEL, per germline (reference sequence). CDR3 length equals 15 residues. The CDR3 sequence: CANSQGTGRNSPLHF. The CDR3 DNA follows: TGTGCCAACAGCCAGGGGACAGGCAGAAATTCACCCCTCCACTTT.

CDR3: CSAASASGWSGELFF. CDR3 DNA sequence: TGCAGCGCGGCATCAGCTAGCGGGTGGTCCGGGGAGCTGTTTTTT. V gene TRBV29-1 combines with J gene TRBJ2-2; 8 bases are shared with TRBD2. The germline CDR1 and CDR2 sequences are SQVTM and ANQGSEA. The CDR3 totals 15 residues. The junction had 13 bases not matched to a gene; V was cut back by 7 bases and J by 6 bases.

The chain recombines TRBV11-2 with TRBJ2-7; 11 positions match TRBD2. Germline V lookup: CDR1 SGHAT, CDR2 FQNNGV. With 5 bases clipped from V and 10 bases from J, the junction kept 7 bases outside the gene matches. CDR3 length: 13 residues. CDR3 sequence reads: CASSPWTSGLQYF. The CDR3 DNA is TGTGCCAGCAGCCCGTGGACTAGCGGGCTCCAGTACTTC.

In this sample, this clonotype turned up once. The gene calls are TRBV20-1 and TRBJ1-6; 7 bases align to TRBD1. Germline values: CDR1 DFQATT, CDR2 SNEGSKA (reference sequence). The CDR3 totals 13 residues. The J segment lost 8 bases and the V segment lost 5 bases, leaving 6 bases of the junction unmatched. The CDR3 DNA follows: TGCAGTGCTCGTAGGGACAGAGATTCACCCCTCCACTTT. Amino acid sequence: CSARRDRDSPLHF.

There are a few counts of this clonotype. This rearrangement joins TRBV10-3 to TRBJ1-4, with D possibly being TRBD1 (6 bases). This CDR3 region has 15 residues. CDR1 is ENHRY, CDR2 SYGVKD, per germline. Trimming took off 10 bases at V and 3 bases at J, with 18 bases between the two ends. CDR3 in amino acids: CATATGPGSNEKLFF. In DNA form, the CDR3 reads TGTGCCACCGCGACAGGCCCCGGGTCTAATGAAAAACTGTTTTTT.

The chain links TRBV2 to TRBJ2-3; D remains unclear. Between the trimmed V and J ends, which lost 7 bases and 0 bases, there was a span of 14 bases. This CDR3 has 15 amino acids. CDR1 is SNHLY, CDR2 FYNNEI, per germline. This chain's CDR3 is CASTPGGFSTDTQYF. DNA for the CDR3: TGTGCCAGCACTCCAGGCGGATTTAGCACAGATACGCAGTATTTT.

DNA for the CDR3: TGTGCCAGCAGTCCGGGCTTGATCGAGCAGTACTTC. Protein product: CASSPGLIEQYF. This chain uses TRBV6-2 or TRBV6-3 with TRBJ2-7; D is unclear. Trimming pared 5 bases from V and 6 bases from J, leaving 11 bases between. The CDR3 covers 12 residues. Per the germline V gene, CDR1 is MNHEY and CDR2 is SVGEGT.

V is TRBV11-2 and J is TRBJ2-3; 9 bases fit TRBD1. With V trimmed by 5 bases and J by 2 bases, 8 bases remained unmatched. Germline CDR1 and CDR2: SGHAT and FQNNGV. The CDR3 consists of 16 residues. The CDR3 reads CASSQQGTGSTDTQYF. The DNA for the CDR3 is TGTGCCAGCAGCCAGCAAGGGACAGGGTCCACAGATACGCAGTATTTT. Complete variable domain (other parts from reference TRBV11-2 and TRBJ2-3): EAGVAQSPRYKIIEKRQSVAFWCNPISGHATLYWYQQILGQGPKLLIQFQNNGVVDDSQLPKDRFSAERLKGVDSTLKIQPAKLEDSAVYLCASSQQGTGSTDTQYFGPGTRLTVL.

There are a few counts of this clonotype. This sequence joins TRBV3-1 and TRBJ1-2, with TRBD1 matching over 9 bases. The CDR3 runs to 13 residues. Germline assignment: CDR1 LGHDT and CDR2 YNNKEL (reference sequence). V was pared by 5 bases and J by 8 bases, with 6 bases of the junction left unmatched. The CDR3 DNA follows: TGTGCCAGCAGCAAGGACAGGGGAGAAGGCTACACCTTC. As protein: CASSKDRGEGYTF.

There are a few counts of this clonotype. Written as DNA, the CDR3 is TGTGCCAGCAGTTACTCGGAGGGGACCTACAATGAGCAGTTCTTC. Translating it yields CASSYSEGTYNEQFF. The rearrangement joins TRBV6-5 to TRBJ2-1; D may be TRBD2 (6 bases). Germline-derived CDR1 and CDR2 are MNHEY and SVGAGI. V was pared by 0 bases and J by 2 bases, with 8 bases between. This CDR3 has 15 residues.

This clonotype was observed once. This sequence joins TRBV20-1 and TRBJ2-5, with D possibly TRBD2 on 6 matching bases. The CDR3 spans 15 residues. Trimming left V 3 bases short and J 3 bases short, with 17 bases between. CDR1 is DFQATT and CDR2 is SNEGSKA in the germline V gene (reference sequence). The CDR3 loop is CSASPRRGQKETQYF. In DNA, the CDR3 is TGCAGTGCTAGCCCCAGGAGGGGCCAGAAAGAGACCCAGTACTTC.

This clonotype was counted a few times. V and J are TRBV14 and TRBJ1-2, with TRBD1 matching 7 bases. The CDR3 runs 14 residues. V was pared by 2 bases and J by 2 bases, with 2 bases of the junction left unmatched. Looked up from germline, CDR1 is SGHDN and CDR2 is FVKESK. CDR3 in amino acids: CASSQLGQNYGYTF. The CDR3 DNA reads TGTGCCAGCAGCCAACTGGGACAGAACTATGGCTACACCTTC.

The chain is built from TRBV5-1 and TRBJ1-5; D is unresolved. This CDR3 contains 15 residues. Germline V CDR1 and CDR2: SGHRS, YFSETQ. Trimming stripped 0 bases from V and 3 bases from J, with 10 bases between. The CDR3: CASSLGPTPNQPQHF. CDR3 coding DNA: TGCGCCAGCAGCTTGGGACCCACTCCCAATCAGCCCCAGCATTTT.

This clonotype was observed a handful of times. J is TRBJ2-2 and V is TRBV11-2, with D perhaps assigned TRBD1 or TRBD2 (6 bases each). The CDR3 sequence is 14 residues long. Trimming pared 2 bases from V and 6 bases from J, leaving 10 bases between. The germline V gene encodes CDR1 SGHAT and CDR2 FQNNGV. The CDR3 loop is CASSLLGGPGELFF. For the CDR3, the DNA is TGTGCCAGCAGCTTACTCGGGGGCCCCGGGGAGCTGTTTTTT.

This clonotype appeared a few times. J is TRBJ1-2 and V is TRBV5-1; D is unresolved. Germline V lookup: CDR1 SGHRS, CDR2 YFSETQ. This CDR3 region has 14 residues. Trimming left V 1 base short and J 0 bases short, with 7 bases between. This CDR3 is CASSLNYPNYGYTF. CDR3 nucleotides: TGCGCCAGCAGCTTGAATTATCCTAACTATGGCTACACCTTC.

There are a few counts of this clonotype. The chain recombines TRBV12-3 or TRBV12-4 with TRBJ2-7; D is uncertain. This CDR3 has 12 amino acids. V was trimmed by 7 bases and J by 7 bases, leaving 14 bases between them. CDR3 sequence (DNA): TGTGCCAGCACCCCGACCGGTGGGGAGCAGTACTTC. Its translation: CASTPTGGEQYF.

The V call is TRBV20-1, the J call TRBJ2-5, with D possibly being TRBD1 (6 bases). The germline CDR1 and CDR2 sequences are DFQATT and SNEGSKA (reference sequence). The CDR3 is 13 amino acids. CDR3 sequence: CRLNLMGASPQYF. CDR3 in DNA: TGCAGGCTGAACCTCATGGGGGCAAGTCCCCAGTACTTC.

V and J are TRBV6-2 or TRBV6-3 and TRBJ2-1; D call uncertain. The germline V gene has CDR1 MNHEY and CDR2 SVGEGT. V shed 8 bases and J shed 7 bases, with 9 bases lying between them. The CDR3 loop spans 11 amino acids. The CDR3 spells CASGLWNEQFF. CDR3 sequence (DNA): TGTGCCAGCGGGCTTTGGAATGAGCAGTTCTTC.

This clonotype came up a few times. The chain carries TRBV20-1 and TRBJ1-2, with 9 positions matching TRBD1. Trimming took 3 bases from V and 6 from J; bases not matched to a gene: 5. The CDR3 consists of 13 residues. Looked up from germline, CDR1 is DFQATT and CDR2 is SNEGSKA (reference sequence). In nucleotides, the CDR3 is TGCAGTGCTAGGGAGACAGGGGGACATGGCTACACCTTC. Encoded protein: CSARETGGHGYTF.

This clonotype turned up a few times. J is TRBJ2-3 and V is TRBV7-2; 7 bases align to TRBD2. CDR1 and CDR2 from the germline V gene are SGHTA and FQGNSA. The CDR3 is 15 amino acids. The V and J ends lost 5 bases and 9 bases, in that order; junction bases with no gene match: 14. CDR3 residues: CASSPPGEGHRTQYF. DNA of the CDR3: TGTGCCAGCAGCCCCCCGGGGGAGGGCCATCGCACGCAGTATTTT.

The chain links TRBV24-1 to TRBJ2-7, with D unclear. The CDR3 sequence is 12 residues long. Germline V gives CDR1 KGHDR, CDR2 SFDVKD. Deletions cut 8 bases from V and 3 bases from J, with 10 bases between. The CDR3 sequence is CATILVNYEQYF. Written as DNA, the CDR3 is TGTGCCACCATTCTAGTGAACTACGAGCAGTACTTC.

V gene TRBV11-2 combines with J gene TRBJ2-7, with D tentatively TRBD2 (5 bases). The CDR3 extends over 14 amino acids. V dropped 3 bases and J dropped 7 bases, with 16 bases sitting between them. Germline CDR1 and CDR2: SGHAT and FQNNGV. The CDR3 here is CASSFPAPRDEQYF. The CDR3 DNA follows: TGTGCCAGCAGCTTCCCGGCCCCTCGGGATGAGCAGTACTTC.